Listed below are T cell receptor beta chains from one sample, sequenced in a study of patients and donors after allogeneic stem cell transplantation. TCRdb passed the RT-PCR reads through MiXCR, listing each CDR3 protein once. The sample records under 170,000 distinct CDR3 sequences, roughly 35% being singletons. The source material was blood, either unsorted or a sorted T cell fraction (not recorded which). These receptors all come from a human donor who was either an allogeneic HSCT recipient or a stem cell or donor lymphocyte infusion donor (not recorded which). It is not recorded whose cells these are; they may come from a transplant donor. The CDR3 runs from the conserved cysteine through the conserved F or W. The order of the fields is J gene, V gene, D gene, clone size, CDR3 DNA, CDR3 protein. A D gene is named only where the DNA matches it firmly. The listing skips clone size in some rows; elsewhere it reads once, few, many or a size class.

J gene: TRBJ1-2; V gene: TRBV6-2/TRBV6-3; D gene: .; clone size: few; CDR3 DNA: TGTGCCAGCAGTTACTCGGATTACAGTGGGGGGCATGGCTACACCTTC; CDR3 protein: CASSYSDYSGGHGYTF
J gene: TRBJ1-2; V gene: TRBV12-3/TRBV12-4; D gene: TRBD1; clone size: .; CDR3 DNA: TGTGCCAGCAGCAACGGACAGGGGGCTGGCTACACCTTC; CDR3 protein: CASSNGQGAGYTF
J gene: TRBJ1-2; V gene: TRBV4-3; D gene: TRBD1; clone size: .; CDR3 DNA: TGCGCCAGCAGCCAATATAAGGGGGCGGACATCGAGTATGGCTACACCTTC; CDR3 protein: CASSQYKGADIEYGYTF
J gene: TRBJ2-1; V gene: TRBV10-3; D gene: .; clone size: .; CDR3 DNA: TGTGCCATCAGTGACCGTTTTCAGGGGACTTACAATGAGCAGTTCTTC; CDR3 protein: CAISDRFQGTYNEQFF
J gene: TRBJ2-2; V gene: TRBV12-3/TRBV12-4; D gene: TRBD2; clone size: few; CDR3 DNA: TGTGCCAGCAGTTCCCAACTAGCGGGGGGCCACAGCGGGGAGCTGTTTTTT; CDR3 protein: CASSSQLAGGHSGELFF
J gene: TRBJ2-7; V gene: TRBV29-1; D gene: .; clone size: many; CDR3 DNA: TGCAGCGCGTCCGGGACGGCAAGGGGCGAGCAGTACTTC; CDR3 protein: CSASGTARGEQYF
J gene: TRBJ1-4; V gene: TRBV9; D gene: TRBD1; clone size: .; CDR3 DNA: TGTGCCAGCAGCCCCGGACAGGGACTCTTTTTT; CDR3 protein: CASSPGQGLFF
J gene: TRBJ2-7; V gene: TRBV28; D gene: .; clone size: .; CDR3 DNA: TGTGCCACCAAATACGGGGCCCTCTCGAATGCCTACGAGCAGTACTTC; CDR3 protein: CATKYGALSNAYEQYF
J gene: TRBJ1-5; V gene: TRBV15; D gene: .; clone size: once; CDR3 DNA: TGTGCCACCAGCGGGGGGGCCGATAAGATCCCTCGGAACAATCAGCCCCAGCATTTT; CDR3 protein: CATSGGADKIPRNNQPQHF
J gene: TRBJ2-7; V gene: TRBV5-6; D gene: .; clone size: .; CDR3 DNA: TGTGCCAGCAGCTTCGACAGATTACCTTACGAGCAGTACTTC; CDR3 protein: CASSFDRLPYEQYF
J gene: TRBJ1-2; V gene: TRBV20-1; D gene: .; clone size: few; CDR3 DNA: .; CDR3 protein: CSATPSGYIGYGYTF
J gene: TRBJ1-3; V gene: TRBV7-2; D gene: .; clone size: .; CDR3 DNA: TGTGCCAGCAGCTTAGGCCCCCTGGGGGGACTCGGAAACACTATATATTTT; CDR3 protein: CASSLGPLGGLGNTIYF
J gene: TRBJ1-6; V gene: TRBV7-2; D gene: .; clone size: .; CDR3 DNA: TGTGCCAGCAGCTTAGTCGGGGCAGAGATTAATTCACCCCTCCACTTT; CDR3 protein: CASSLVGAEINSPLHF
J gene: TRBJ1-1; V gene: TRBV20-1; D gene: .; clone size: few; CDR3 DNA: TGCAGTGCTCCGGACATTGCCAGTCGGGAAGCTTTCTTT; CDR3 protein: CSAPDIASREAFF
J gene: TRBJ1-4; V gene: TRBV7-8; D gene: .; clone size: few; CDR3 DNA: TGTGCCAGCAGCTTAACCTGGGGGGAAGAAAAACTGTTTTTT; CDR3 protein: CASSLTWGEEKLFF
J gene: TRBJ1-4; V gene: TRBV5-1; D gene: TRBD1; clone size: .; CDR3 DNA: TGCGCCAGCAGCTACAGGGGACAGGGAAGTGAAAAACTGTTTTTT; CDR3 protein: CASSYRGQGSEKLFF
J gene: TRBJ1-1; V gene: TRBV20-1; D gene: .; clone size: few; CDR3 DNA: TGCAGTGCCCCGCTAGGGAGCATGAACACTGAAGCTTTCTTT; CDR3 protein: CSAPLGSMNTEAFF
J gene: TRBJ1-5; V gene: TRBV29-1; D gene: TRBD1; clone size: few; CDR3 DNA: TGCAGCGTAGCGGGACAGGGTGGGAATCAGCCCCAGCATTTT; CDR3 protein: CSVAGQGGNQPQHF
J gene: TRBJ2-1; V gene: TRBV27; D gene: .; clone size: .; CDR3 DNA: TGTGCCAGCAGTTTATCGAGGGGTGAGCAGTTCTTC; CDR3 protein: CASSLSRGEQFF
J gene: TRBJ1-4; V gene: TRBV12-3/TRBV12-4; D gene: TRBD1; clone size: few; CDR3 DNA: TGTGCCAGCAGTGGGGGACAGGGAAAACTGTTTTTT; CDR3 protein: CASSGGQGKLFF
J gene: TRBJ2-3; V gene: TRBV7-2; D gene: TRBD2; clone size: few; CDR3 DNA: TGTGCCAGCAGCATGGGACTAGCTCGTACGCAGTATTTT; CDR3 protein: CASSMGLARTQYF
J gene: TRBJ2-7; V gene: TRBV25-1; D gene: .; clone size: .; CDR3 DNA: TGTGCCAGCAGGGCCCCCGGGACACCCTCCTACGAGCAGTACTTC; CDR3 protein: CASRAPGTPSYEQYF
J gene: TRBJ1-2; V gene: TRBV7-9; D gene: TRBD1; clone size: few; CDR3 DNA: TGTGCCAGCAGCCGGGGACAGGGCGACTATGGCTACACCTTC; CDR3 protein: CASSRGQGDYGYTF
J gene: TRBJ1-3; V gene: TRBV12-3/TRBV12-4; D gene: .; clone size: many; CDR3 DNA: TGTGCCAGCAGTTTCGGAAACACCATATATTTT; CDR3 protein: CASSFGNTIYF
J gene: TRBJ1-2; V gene: TRBV27; D gene: TRBD1; clone size: few; CDR3 DNA: TGTGCCAGCAGTTTAAAAGGGACAGGGGACGTTAACTATGGCTACACCTTC; CDR3 protein: CASSLKGTGDVNYGYTF
J gene: TRBJ2-1; V gene: TRBV3-1; D gene: .; clone size: .; CDR3 DNA: TGTGCCAGCAGCCAATCAGAATCCGATGAGCAGTTCTTC; CDR3 protein: CASSQSESDEQFF
J gene: TRBJ1-2; V gene: TRBV5-1; D gene: .; clone size: .; CDR3 DNA: TGCGCCAGCAGCTTGGAGGCCGATCGACGCTATGGCTACACCTTC; CDR3 protein: CASSLEADRRYGYTF
J gene: TRBJ2-1; V gene: TRBV7-6; D gene: .; clone size: .; CDR3 DNA: TGTGCCAGCAGCTTAGCGGGGGTCCCTACAGGCAATGAGCAGTTCTTC; CDR3 protein: CASSLAGVPTGNEQFF
J gene: TRBJ1-1; V gene: TRBV10-3; D gene: .; clone size: .; CDR3 DNA: TGTGCCATTAGTAAGGACACTGAAGCTTTCTTT; CDR3 protein: CAISKDTEAFF
J gene: TRBJ1-2; V gene: TRBV29-1; D gene: .; clone size: few; CDR3 DNA: TGCAGCGTTGGTTATGGCTACACCTTC; CDR3 protein: CSVGYGYTF
J gene: TRBJ2-1; V gene: TRBV6-6; D gene: TRBD1; clone size: .; CDR3 DNA: TGTGCCAGCAGTTACTCGAGCCCGGGACAGGGAGTTCGCAATGAGCAGTTCTTC; CDR3 protein: CASSYSSPGQGVRNEQFF
J gene: TRBJ2-7; V gene: TRBV20-1; D gene: TRBD2; clone size: .; CDR3 DNA: TGCAGTGCTAGAGAGCTAGCGGGGGGAAGCGACCTCTACGAGCAGTACTTC; CDR3 protein: CSARELAGGSDLYEQYF
J gene: TRBJ1-5; V gene: TRBV23-1; D gene: .; clone size: few; CDR3 DNA: TGCGCCAGCAGTCAGGGAGTCCCGCGACCCCAGGTGCCCCAGCATTTT; CDR3 protein: CASSQGVPRPQVPQHF